One T cell receptor (beta chain) is described in this entry. This clone's antigen is unknown. No quality values exist for individual bases; no much larger clone is one base distant. Relative to germline, V is 3 bases shorter and J is 0 bases shorter, with 26 bases between their ends. From its cysteine to its phenylalanine, the CDR3 spans 20 amino acids. Only the CDR3 region is kept as DNA, spanning 60 bases read in frame from base 1. The germline V gene encodes CDR1 MDHEN and CDR2 SYDVKM. Reading the label with the study, this specimen's time point is: baseline before first vaccination. Vaccinee samples were obtained from the UK trials COV001 and COV002, which included a single-blind randomized controlled phase 2/3 trial of AZD1222 (ChAdOx1 nCoV-19) in healthy adults. For TCRbeta chain sequencing, PBMC samples were collected from trial participants at day 0 and at day 28 after the second dose. The sample belongs to a study of T cell responses to AZD1222 COVID-19 vaccine (dated by TCRdb to the early 2020s). Regarding the research as a whole: AZD1222 recipients with second doses at about 4 weeks or about 12 weeks were pooled, because spike-specific TCR depth and breadth did not differ between schedules. TCR sequencing covered approximately 230 trial participants: 200 to 210 given two doses of AZD1222 and 26 given two doses of MenACWY control vaccine. Trial participants were enrolled by age into 18-55, 56-69 and 70-plus year subgroups, with around 150, 28 and 57 TCR-sequenced participants respectively.

The CDR3 regions of human TCRbeta chains were subjected to immunosequencing. Processing in the source paper ran as follows. TCRs in the repertoires were compared against a reference library of SARS-CoV-2-specific TCRs that had been generated with the MIRA antigen-specificity platform. Breadth was defined as the fraction of unique TCRs that were SARS-CoV-2-associated, and depth was defined as the fraction of total T cells that were SARS-CoV-2-associated. Each spike-specific TCR was assigned to its reactive spike region and to a CD4 or CD8 class using the MIRA data. Log10-transformed breadth and depth values were compared by one-way ANOVA with Sidak's multiple comparisons tests. TCRdb re-hosts the immuneACCESS table, in-frame sequences only. Its copies lack some clones; in the studies checked, an unresolved V gene accounts for under half of them, and the cause for the rest is not known. That table supplies the V and J calls and clone size; D and trimming were determined from the DNA. The sample table lists around 110,000 clones, about 90% of them with a count of one. Of the sample, 6.5% to 8.5% falls within the top ten clones.

General findings and caveats noted by the study authors: Only five or six AZD1222 recipients were SARS-CoV-2 seropositive at baseline, limiting conclusions about previously exposed vaccinees. The whole spike protein was spanned by vaccine-associated CD4 TCRs, and dominant responses were seen in regions 160-218 and 743-854. A significant rise in spike-specific TCR breadth and depth was observed after two AZD1222 doses relative to day 0 and relative to MenACWY recipients. Nearly half of unique spike-specific TCRs reportedly recognized epitopes outside regions mutated in the B.1.351 and B.1.1.7 variants. In the small 56-69-year group, the increase in depth fell short of significance, most likely because of low power. Because no day 14 peak-response samples were available, repertoires were characterized only after the peak T cell response. Participants were mostly white British and included more females than males, and it was suggested by the authors that clonal diversity may have been underestimated.

The specimen comprised peripheral blood, sampled on day 0 of AZD1222 vaccination. The chain is assembled from TRBV28 and TRBJ1-1; a tentative D match to TRBD1 spans 5 bases. This TCR was sampled from an adult in good health. The CDR3 region reads CASSFTESRTGGTLNTEAFF. The nucleotide sequence is given as TGTGCCAGCAGTTTTACCGAATCCAGAACGGGGGGAACTTTGAACACTGAAGCTTTCTTT.